This is a list of T cell receptor beta chains from one sample in a study of OX40 agonist ivuxolimab in advanced cancers. This table comes from immunoSEQ multiplex PCR, and its TCRdb copy is limited to in-frame clones, with some not included. This table holds around 92,000 clones, over 65% found once. This material consisted of CD4+ or CD8+ T cells sorted from blood, taken in a trial of the OX40 agonist ivuxolimab. These receptors were taken from an adult with an advanced solid tumor such as melanoma, head and neck, liver or kidney cancer. Both conserved end residues are part of each CDR3. D genes are given only for firm matches. Size tells how often a clone was seen (once, few, many) or the class of an expanded clone, and some rows leave it out.

J | D | V | size | CDR3 | DNA
TRBJ2-1 | . | TRBV5-6 | . | CASSLGQFSYNEQFF | TGTGCCAGCAGCTTGGGACAGTTCTCCTACAATGAGCAGTTCTTC
TRBJ1-1 | . | TRBV7-9 | . | CASSSGQYNTEAFF | TGTGCCAGCAGCTCGGGACAATACAACACTGAAGCTTTCTTT
TRBJ2-3 | TRBD1 | TRBV13 | . | CASSLYKGASYTDTQYF | TGTGCCAGCAGCTTATATAAGGGGGCCTCGTACACAGATACGCAGTATTTT
TRBJ1-2 | TRBD1 | TRBV2 | . | CASSAGGDYGYTF | TGTGCCAGCAGTGCAGGGGGCGACTATGGCTACACCTTC
TRBJ2-1 | . | TRBV4-3 | . | CASSQDLANEQFF | TGCGCCAGCAGCCAAGATTTAGCCAATGAGCAGTTCTTC
TRBJ2-1 | TRBD2 | TRBV10-3 | . | CAISEKAGAQYGEQFF | TGTGCCATCAGTGAGAAAGCGGGGGCCCAATATGGTGAGCAGTTCTTC
TRBJ1-3 | . | TRBV9 | . | CASSVAERGTIYF | TGTGCCAGCAGCGTAGCTGAGCGGGGCACCATATATTTT
TRBJ2-6 | TRBD2 | TRBV28 | . | CASSPTGSGAGANVLTF | TGTGCCAGCAGCCCTACGGGTAGCGGGGCTGGGGCCAACGTCCTGACTTTC
TRBJ1-1 | TRBD1 | TRBV5-4 | . | CASSLRFGQGGTEAFF | TGTGCCAGCAGCTTGAGATTTGGACAGGGGGGGACTGAAGCTTTCTTT
TRBJ2-2 | . | TRBV5-1 | once | CASSLGQGGELFF | TGCGCCAGCAGCTTGGGGCAGGGCGGGGAGCTGTTTTTT
TRBJ2-1 | TRBD1 | TRBV10-1 | . | CAIAPHRGTRQGEQFF | TGCGCCATCGCCCCGCACAGGGGGACCAGGCAGGGTGAGCAGTTCTTC
TRBJ2-2 | . | TRBV5-1 | . | CASRGTSETGELFF | TGCGCCAGCAGGGGAACAAGTGAGACCGGGGAGCTGTTTTTT
TRBJ1-1 | . | TRBV19 | . | CASTPGRAGHRMNTEAFF | TGTGCCAGTACCCCCGGGCGGGCAGGGCATCGCATGAACACTGAAGCTTTCTTT
TRBJ1-2 | TRBD1 | TRBV5-1 | . | CASSLIQGADGYTF | TGCGCCAGCAGCCTGATACAGGGGGCTGACGGCTACACCTTC
TRBJ1-6 | . | TRBV7-3 | . | CASTPPRRQSPNSPLHF | TGTGCCAGCACGCCTCCTCGTCGGCAGTCCCCCAATTCACCCCTCCACTTT
TRBJ2-1 | . | TRBV5-4 | . | CASSLAGNNEQFF | TGTGCCAGCAGCTTGGCAGGCAACAATGAGCAGTTCTTC
TRBJ2-3 | TRBD2 | TRBV4-2 | . | CASSQDARAGGPGTDTQYF | TGTGCCAGCAGCCAAGACGCGAGAGCGGGGGGGCCTGGCACAGATACGCAGTATTTT
TRBJ1-6 | . | TRBV6-6 | few | CASTQVAGDSPLHF | TGTGCCAGCACTCAAGTGGCAGGGGATTCACCCCTCCACTTT
TRBJ1-5 | . | TRBV7-2 | . | CASRTGPIEGQPQHF | TGTGCCAGCAGGACCGGACCAATTGAGGGGCAGCCCCAGCATTTT
TRBJ1-4 | . | TRBV2 | . | CASKGGRDSEKLFF | TGTGCCAGCAAGGGGGGGCGAGATAGTGAAAAACTGTTTTTT
TRBJ2-1 | . | TRBV7-2 | . | CASSLVVGWNEQFF | TGTGCCAGCAGCTTAGTAGTAGGGTGGAATGAGCAGTTCTTC
TRBJ2-7 | TRBD1 | TRBV6-6 | . | CATLDRGEEQYF | TGTGCCACCCTGGACAGGGGCGAAGAGCAGTACTTC
TRBJ1-6 | . | TRBV27 | . | CASRDSYNSPLHF | TGTGCCAGCAGGGACTCCTATAATTCACCCCTCCACTTT
TRBJ1-2 | . | TRBV5-1 | once | CASSAEGRDGIYGYTF | TGCGCCAGCAGCGCCGAGGGCAGGGACGGAATATATGGCTACACCTTC
TRBJ1-2 | . | TRBV9 | . | CASSVEGGYGYTF | TGTGCCAGCAGCGTAGAAGGGGGCTATGGCTACACCTTC
TRBJ2-3 | . | TRBV5-4 | . | CASSSIAGAIDTQYF | TGTGCCAGCAGCTCCATTGCGGGGGCGATCGATACGCAGTATTTT
TRBJ1-4 | . | TRBV28 | . | CASRLGRYSEKLFF | TGTGCCAGCAGACTCGGACGGTATTCTGAAAAACTGTTTTTT
TRBJ1-1 | . | TRBV29-1 | few | CSVGHMNTEAFF | TGCAGCGTGGGACATATGAACACTGAAGCTTTCTTT
TRBJ1-1 | TRBD1 | TRBV7-2 | . | CASRKGQLNTEAFF | TGTGCCAGCAGAAAGGGACAGTTGAACACTGAAGCTTTCTTT
TRBJ2-7 | . | TRBV5-4 | . | CASSLPNSRRQYF | TGTGCCAGCAGCTTACCGAACAGCCGTCGGCAGTACTTC
TRBJ2-5 | . | TRBV9 | once | CASSVGRLEALGETQYF | TGTGCCAGCAGCGTAGGAAGGCTAGAGGCCTTAGGAGAGACCCAGTACTTC
TRBJ1-4 | TRBD1 | TRBV19 | . | CASSKGQINEKLFF | TGTGCCAGTAGTAAGGGACAGATTAATGAAAAACTGTTTTTT
TRBJ2-7 | TRBD1 | TRBV18 | . | CASSRDIQGTEQYF | TGTGCCAGCTCACGAGACATACAGGGGACCGAGCAGTACTTC
TRBJ1-6 | . | TRBV7-2 | . | CASSLGAGESHF | TGTGCCAGCAGCTTAGGGGCAGGGGAGTCTCACTTT
TRBJ1-1 | TRBD1 | TRBV5-1 | once | CASSPALRTGAGTEAFF | TGCGCCAGCAGCCCCGCCCTGAGGACAGGGGCTGGCACTGAAGCTTTCTTT
TRBJ2-5 | . | TRBV5-4 | . | CASSSQRGDQETQYF | TGTGCCAGCAGCTCCCAACGGGGAGACCAAGAGACCCAGTACTTC
TRBJ1-1 | TRBD1 | TRBV6-5 | . | CASSPGTANTEAFF | TGTGCCAGCAGCCCCGGGACAGCGAACACTGAAGCTTTCTTT
TRBJ1-3 | TRBD1 | TRBV6-1 | . | CASREGQGNGNTIYF | TGTGCCAGCAGGGAAGGACAGGGCAATGGAAACACCATATATTTT
TRBJ2-3 | . | TRBV19 | once | CASSIPGLGDTDTQYF | TGTGCCAGTAGTATTCCGGGGTTGGGAGACACAGATACGCAGTATTTT